A selection of T cell receptor beta chains follows, all from one sample in a study of T cells after yellow fever vaccination. TCRdb used MiXCR to reprocess the 5' RACE reads, holding one entry per CDR3 protein. This sample has 300,000 to 400,000 distinct CDR3 sequences, with about 9.5% found just once. The sequencing here drew on PBMCs, taken on the day of the first yellow fever vaccination. The source is a man younger than 35 who received the YFV17D yellow fever vaccine. Both conserved end residues are part of each CDR3. A D gene is named only where the DNA matches it firmly. Not every row has a clone size; where given, it reads once, few, many or a size class.

clone_size: many; j_call: TRBJ2-3; d_call: TRBD2; v_call: TRBV5-1; cdr3_aa: CASSLGLAGASTDTQYF; cdr3_nt: TGCGCCAGCAGCTTGGGACTAGCGGGAGCTAGCACAGATACGCAGTATTTT
clone_size: few; j_call: TRBJ2-1; d_call: TRBD1; v_call: TRBV7-9; cdr3_aa: CASSAADRENNEQFF; cdr3_nt: TGTGCCAGCAGCGCCGCGGACAGGGAGAATAATGAGCAGTTCTTC
clone_size: .; j_call: TRBJ1-5; d_call: .; v_call: TRBV19; cdr3_aa: CASSTRVSNQPQHF; cdr3_nt: TGTGCCAGTAGTACCAGGGTTAGCAATCAGCCCCAGCATTTT
clone_size: .; j_call: TRBJ2-7; d_call: .; v_call: TRBV20-1; cdr3_aa: CSAKGRGYHPSYEQYF; cdr3_nt: TGCAGTGCCAAGGGTCGGGGCTACCATCCCTCCTACGAGCAGTACTTC
clone_size: .; j_call: TRBJ1-1; d_call: TRBD1; v_call: TRBV7-2; cdr3_aa: CASSSYRGEAFF; cdr3_nt: TGTGCCAGCAGCTCCTACAGGGGTGAAGCTTTCTTT
clone_size: many; j_call: TRBJ2-1; d_call: .; v_call: TRBV5-4; cdr3_aa: CASSEVGHYNEQFF; cdr3_nt: TGTGCCAGCAGCGAAGTAGGTCACTACAATGAGCAGTTCTTC
clone_size: few; j_call: TRBJ2-6; d_call: .; v_call: TRBV5-4; cdr3_aa: CATRQSVASGANVLTF; cdr3_nt: TGTGCCACTCGACAGTCTGTAGCCTCTGGGGCCAACGTCCTGACTTTC
clone_size: .; j_call: TRBJ2-1; d_call: TRBD2; v_call: TRBV10-2; cdr3_aa: CASLAGGREQFF; cdr3_nt: TGCGCCAGCCTAGCGGGGGGGCGTGAGCAGTTCTTC
clone_size: many; j_call: TRBJ2-2; d_call: .; v_call: TRBV4-3; cdr3_aa: CASSQIRGSNTGELFF; cdr3_nt: TGCGCCAGCAGCCAGATCAGGGGCTCGAACACCGGGGAGCTGTTTTTT
clone_size: few; j_call: TRBJ1-1; d_call: TRBD1; v_call: TRBV6-7; cdr3_aa: CASSYSNHRGEAFF; cdr3_nt: TGTGCCAGCAGTTACTCGAACCACAGGGGGGAAGCTTTCTTT
clone_size: few; j_call: TRBJ2-3; d_call: TRBD2; v_call: TRBV27; cdr3_aa: CASSVIAGTSGENRRTTDTQYF; cdr3_nt: TGTGCCAGCAGTGTTATTGCCGGGACTAGCGGGGAGAACCGGAGGACCACAGATACGCAGTATTTT
clone_size: many; j_call: TRBJ2-1; d_call: .; v_call: TRBV30; cdr3_aa: CAWISGVSSYNEQFF; cdr3_nt: TGTGCCTGGATTAGCGGTGTAAGCTCCTACAATGAGCAGTTCTTC
clone_size: many; j_call: TRBJ2-5; d_call: TRBD1; v_call: TRBV28; cdr3_aa: CASSVAGTGSGTQYF; cdr3_nt: TGTGCCAGCAGTGTAGCCGGGACAGGGTCTGGGACCCAGTACTTC
clone_size: .; j_call: TRBJ2-3; d_call: .; v_call: TRBV28; cdr3_aa: CASSFPPRGASTDTQYF; cdr3_nt: TGTGCCAGCAGTTTCCCCCCCAGGGGCGCTAGCACAGATACGCAGTATTTT
clone_size: .; j_call: TRBJ2-5; d_call: .; v_call: TRBV10-3; cdr3_aa: CAISDPGKTQYF; cdr3_nt: TGTGCCATCAGTGATCCAGGGAAGACCCAGTACTTC
clone_size: .; j_call: TRBJ1-2; d_call: TRBD1; v_call: TRBV2; cdr3_aa: CASSLGQVDGYTF; cdr3_nt: TGTGCCAGCAGCCTGGGACAGGTCGATGGCTACACCTTC
clone_size: few; j_call: TRBJ2-3; d_call: TRBD1; v_call: TRBV29-1; cdr3_aa: CSVEAPGTGPPDTQYF; cdr3_nt: TGCAGCGTTGAAGCACCCGGGACAGGTCCGCCAGATACGCAGTATTTT
clone_size: .; j_call: TRBJ1-5; d_call: .; v_call: TRBV6-1; cdr3_aa: CASRARVGAFQPQHF; cdr3_nt: TGTGCCAGCAGGGCGAGGGTTGGAGCGTTCCAGCCCCAGCATTTT
clone_size: many; j_call: TRBJ1-2; d_call: TRBD1; v_call: TRBV12-3/TRBV12-4; cdr3_aa: CASSSGQGYGYTF; cdr3_nt: TGTGCCAGCAGCTCCGGACAGGGTTATGGCTACACCTTC
clone_size: few; j_call: TRBJ2-1; d_call: .; v_call: TRBV7-9; cdr3_aa: CASSRPRVANIIFEQFF; cdr3_nt: TGTGCCAGCAGCCGCCCCAGGGTCGCGAACATCATATTTGAGCAGTTCTTC
clone_size: .; j_call: TRBJ1-4; d_call: .; v_call: TRBV10-3; cdr3_aa: CAIRETATNEKLFF; cdr3_nt: TGTGCCATCAGGGAGACAGCAACTAATGAAAAACTGTTTTTT
clone_size: many; j_call: TRBJ2-5; d_call: .; v_call: TRBV5-8; cdr3_aa: CASSWRGPQGTQYF; cdr3_nt: TGTGCCAGCAGCTGGAGGGGCCCTCAGGGGACCCAGTACTTC
clone_size: .; j_call: TRBJ2-3; d_call: TRBD1; v_call: TRBV27; cdr3_aa: CASSWTGGRTDTQYF; cdr3_nt: TGTGCCAGCAGTTGGACAGGGGGACGGACAGATACGCAGTATTTT
clone_size: .; j_call: TRBJ1-2; d_call: .; v_call: TRBV6-2/TRBV6-3; cdr3_aa: CASSYSKHPLYGYTF; cdr3_nt: TGTGCCAGCAGTTACTCGAAGCATCCGCTCTATGGCTACACCTTC
clone_size: .; j_call: TRBJ1-6; d_call: .; v_call: TRBV7-6; cdr3_aa: CASSSPGTDNSPLHF; cdr3_nt: TGTGCCAGCAGCAGTCCCGGGACGGATAATTCACCCCTCCACTTT
clone_size: .; j_call: TRBJ2-3; d_call: TRBD1; v_call: TRBV4-3; cdr3_aa: CASSQDIRDRAREDTQYF; cdr3_nt: TGCGCCAGCAGCCAAGATATCAGGGACAGGGCAAGGGAGGATACGCAGTATTTT
clone_size: many; j_call: TRBJ1-2; d_call: TRBD1; v_call: TRBV5-5; cdr3_aa: CASSLQGARYGYTF; cdr3_nt: TGTGCCAGCAGCTTACAGGGGGCGCGGTATGGCTACACCTTC
clone_size: few; j_call: TRBJ1-1; d_call: .; v_call: TRBV4-2; cdr3_aa: CASSPAGAKMNTEAFF; cdr3_nt: TGTGCCAGCAGCCCTGCAGGGGCAAAGATGAACACTGAAGCTTTCTTT
clone_size: few; j_call: TRBJ2-1; d_call: TRBD2; v_call: TRBV5-1; cdr3_aa: CASSIGGANIGEQFF; cdr3_nt: TGCGCCAGCAGCATCGGGGGGGCCAATATCGGTGAGCAGTTCTTC
clone_size: few; j_call: TRBJ1-2; d_call: .; v_call: TRBV11-1; cdr3_aa: CASSLARGQPKIPNYGYTF; cdr3_nt: TGTGCCAGCAGCTTAGCGCGAGGACAGCCCAAGATCCCTAACTATGGCTACACCTTC
clone_size: many; j_call: TRBJ2-1; d_call: .; v_call: TRBV4-3; cdr3_aa: CASSQVGDGTYGARDEQFF; cdr3_nt: TGCGCCAGCAGCCAAGTGGGGGACGGGACCTACGGTGCCCGCGATGAGCAGTTCTTC
clone_size: .; j_call: TRBJ1-1; d_call: .; v_call: TRBV12-3/TRBV12-4; cdr3_aa: CASRPRGVFTEAFF; cdr3_nt: TGTGCCAGCAGGCCTAGGGGGGTTTTTACTGAAGCTTTCTTT
clone_size: .; j_call: TRBJ2-3; d_call: TRBD2; v_call: TRBV20-1; cdr3_aa: CSAPLAGGLDTQYF; cdr3_nt: TGCAGTGCTCCACTAGCGGGGGGGTTAGATACGCAGTATTTT